The sequence of this T cell receptor (beta chain) was determined in a study of blood T cell repertoires in COVID-19. Germline V gene data show CDR1 as SGHNT and CDR2 as YENEEA. The CDR3 sequence is 13 residues long. Deletions cut 4 bases from V and 4 bases from J, with 10 bases between. Method: immunoSEQ multiplex PCR; TCRdb's copy keeps in-frame clones and lacks some. The data show hundreds of thousands of clones, about 90% seen once. The Seattle patients, enrolled during active infection, were followed longitudinally. The sequenced sample was peripheral blood. The chain combines TRBV11-3 with TRBJ2-5; D may be TRBD2 (6 bases). This sequence originates from a woman younger than 45 with COVID-19, enrolled during active disease. The CDR3: CASSSGGVETQYF. The CDR3 nucleotides read TGTGCCAGCAGCTCAGGAGGGGTAGAGACCCAGTACTTC.